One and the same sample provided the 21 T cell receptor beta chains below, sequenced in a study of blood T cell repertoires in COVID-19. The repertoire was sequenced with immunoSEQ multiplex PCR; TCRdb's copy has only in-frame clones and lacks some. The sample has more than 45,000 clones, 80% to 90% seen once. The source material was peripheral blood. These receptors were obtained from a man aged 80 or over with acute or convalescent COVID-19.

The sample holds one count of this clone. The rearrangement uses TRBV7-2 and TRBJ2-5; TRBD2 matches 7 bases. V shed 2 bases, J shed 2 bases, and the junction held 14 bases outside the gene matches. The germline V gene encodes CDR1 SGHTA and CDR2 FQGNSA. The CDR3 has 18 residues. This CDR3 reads CASSLRSGRGIGQETQYF. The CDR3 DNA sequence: TGTGCCAGCAGCTTAAGGTCGGGGCGGGGGATTGGACAAGAGACCCAGTACTTC.

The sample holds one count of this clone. DNA for the CDR3: TGTGCCAGCAAAGCTGGACAGTCGAATAACTATGGCTACACCTTC. Amino acid sequence: CASKAGQSNNYGYTF. The chain combines TRBV27 with TRBJ1-2, with D perhaps matching TRBD1 (6 bases). Between the trimmed V and J ends, which lost 7 bases and 1 base, there was a span of 16 bases. This CDR3 is built from 15 residues. Germline CDR1 MNHEY, CDR2 SMNVEV (reference sequence).

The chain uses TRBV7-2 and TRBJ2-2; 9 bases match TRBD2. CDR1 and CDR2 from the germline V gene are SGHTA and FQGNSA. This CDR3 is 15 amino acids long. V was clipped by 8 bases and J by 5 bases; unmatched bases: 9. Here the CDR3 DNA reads TGTGCCAGCCATCGCGGGGGGGCAGGAACCGGGGAGCTGTTTTTT. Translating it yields CASHRGGAGTGELFF.

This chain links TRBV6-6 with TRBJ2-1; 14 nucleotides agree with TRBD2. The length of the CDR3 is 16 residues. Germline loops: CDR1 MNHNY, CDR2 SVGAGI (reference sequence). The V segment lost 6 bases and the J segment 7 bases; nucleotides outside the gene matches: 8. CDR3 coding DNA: TGTGCCAGCAGAAGACTAGCGGGGGGGGATATAAATGAGCAGTTCTTC. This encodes CASRRLAGGDINEQFF.

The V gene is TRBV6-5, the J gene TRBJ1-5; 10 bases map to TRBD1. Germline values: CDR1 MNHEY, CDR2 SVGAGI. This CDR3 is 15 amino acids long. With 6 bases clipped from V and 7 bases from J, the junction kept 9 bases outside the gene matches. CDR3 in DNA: TGTGCCAGCAGAGAGAGGACAGGGGGTTCACAGCCCCAGCATTTT. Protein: CASRERTGGSQPQHF.

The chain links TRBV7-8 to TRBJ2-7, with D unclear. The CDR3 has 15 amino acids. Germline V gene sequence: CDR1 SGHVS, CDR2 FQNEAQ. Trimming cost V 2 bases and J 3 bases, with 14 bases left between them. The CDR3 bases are TGTGCCAGCAGCTTATTGCCGGGTTCTAGCTACGAGCAGTACTTC. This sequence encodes CASSLLPGSSYEQYF.

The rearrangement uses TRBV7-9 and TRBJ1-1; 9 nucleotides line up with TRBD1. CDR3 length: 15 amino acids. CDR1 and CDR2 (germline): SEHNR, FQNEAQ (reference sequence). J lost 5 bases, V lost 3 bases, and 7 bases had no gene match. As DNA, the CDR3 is TGTGCCAGCAGCTTGGGACAGGGTACGGATACTGAAGCTTTCTTT. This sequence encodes CASSLGQGTDTEAFF.

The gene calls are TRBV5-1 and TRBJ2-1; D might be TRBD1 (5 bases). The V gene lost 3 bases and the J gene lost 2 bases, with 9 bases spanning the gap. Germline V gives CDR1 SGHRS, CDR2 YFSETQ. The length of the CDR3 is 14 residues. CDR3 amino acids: CASSSGHPYNEQFF. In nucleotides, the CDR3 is TGCGCCAGCAGCTCAGGACACCCCTACAATGAGCAGTTCTTC. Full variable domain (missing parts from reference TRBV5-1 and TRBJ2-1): KAGVTQTPRYLIKTRGQQVTLSCSPISGHRSVSWYQQTPGQGLQFLFEYFSETQRNKGNFPGRFSGRQFSNSRSEMNVSTLELGDSALYLCASSSGHPYNEQFFGPGTRLTVL.

The CDR3 coding sequence is TGTGCCAGCTCCCCTTACGGACAGGGGTACACCGGGGAGCTGTTTTTT. Amino acid sequence: CASSPYGQGYTGELFF. The chain recombines TRBV18 with TRBJ2-2; 9 positions match TRBD1. J lost 3 bases, V lost 6 bases, and 8 bases had no gene match. Germline V gives CDR1 KGHSH, CDR2 LQKENI. CDR3 length: 16 amino acids.

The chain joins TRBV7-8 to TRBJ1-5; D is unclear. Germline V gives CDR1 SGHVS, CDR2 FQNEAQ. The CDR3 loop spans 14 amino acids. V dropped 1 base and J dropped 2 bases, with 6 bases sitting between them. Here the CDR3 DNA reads TGTGCCAGCAGCTTAGTGGCAGGCAATCAGCCCCAGCATTTT. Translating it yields CASSLVAGNQPQHF.

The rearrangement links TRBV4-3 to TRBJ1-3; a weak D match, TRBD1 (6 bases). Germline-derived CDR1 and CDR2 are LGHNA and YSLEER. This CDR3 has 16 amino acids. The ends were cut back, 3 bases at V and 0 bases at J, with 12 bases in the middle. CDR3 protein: CASSHLGDISGNTIYF. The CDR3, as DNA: TGCGCCAGCAGCCATCTAGGGGACATCTCTGGAAACACCATATATTTT.

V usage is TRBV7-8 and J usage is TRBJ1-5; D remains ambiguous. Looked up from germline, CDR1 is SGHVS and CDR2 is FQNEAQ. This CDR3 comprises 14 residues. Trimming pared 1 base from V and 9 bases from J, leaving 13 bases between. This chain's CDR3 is CASSLGHPTPPQHF. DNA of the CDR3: TGTGCCAGCAGCTTAGGACACCCCACACCGCCCCAGCATTTT. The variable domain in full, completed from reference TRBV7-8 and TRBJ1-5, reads GAGVSQSPRYKVAKRGQDVALRCDPISGHVSLFWYQQALGQGPEFLTYFQNEAQLDKSGLPSDRFFAERPEGSVSTLKIQRTQQEDSAVYLCASSLGHPTPPQHFGDGTRLSIL.

CDR3 in DNA: TGTGCCAGCAGTGACGGACAGCGACCGAGAGCTTTCTTT. Translated: CASSDGQRPRAFF. The genes are TRBV6-1 and TRBJ1-1; D perhaps matches TRBD1 (6 bases). The CDR3 is 13 residues long. Germline CDR1 is MNHNS and CDR2 is SASEGT. Trimming pared 3 bases from V and 10 bases from J, leaving 15 bases between.

CDR3 sequence (DNA): TGCGCCAGCAGACCTGGACAGACGACAGATACGCAGTATTTT. This translates into CASRPGQTTDTQYF. The rearrangement joins TRBV4-1 to TRBJ2-3; tentatively, D is TRBD1 (6 bases). V lost 6 bases and J lost 3, with 13 bases in between. The CDR3 spans 14 residues. Germline CDR1 MGHRA, CDR2 YSYEKL.

The CDR3 coding sequence is TGTGCCAGCCGCCAGACAGGGGGTAGCAATCAGCCCCAGCATTTT. This sequence encodes CASRQTGGSNQPQHF. The chain has TRBV6-2 or TRBV6-3 and TRBJ1-5, with TRBD1 matching 9 bases. The J segment lost 0 bases and the V segment lost 8 bases, leaving 5 bases of the junction unmatched. CDR1 and CDR2 (germline): MNHEY, SVGEGT. This CDR3 is built from 15 residues.

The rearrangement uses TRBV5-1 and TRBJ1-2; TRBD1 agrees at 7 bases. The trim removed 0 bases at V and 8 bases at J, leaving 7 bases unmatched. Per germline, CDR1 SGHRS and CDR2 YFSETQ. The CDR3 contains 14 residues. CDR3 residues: CASSLARGFEGYTF. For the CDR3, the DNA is TGCGCCAGCAGCTTGGCCAGGGGGTTCGAAGGCTACACCTTC.

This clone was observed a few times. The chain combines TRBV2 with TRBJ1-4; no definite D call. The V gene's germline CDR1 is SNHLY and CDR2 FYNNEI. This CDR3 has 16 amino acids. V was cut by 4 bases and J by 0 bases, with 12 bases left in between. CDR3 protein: CASSAPDLATNEKLFF. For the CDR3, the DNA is TGTGCCAGCAGTGCGCCCGACCTAGCAACTAATGAAAAACTGTTTTTT.

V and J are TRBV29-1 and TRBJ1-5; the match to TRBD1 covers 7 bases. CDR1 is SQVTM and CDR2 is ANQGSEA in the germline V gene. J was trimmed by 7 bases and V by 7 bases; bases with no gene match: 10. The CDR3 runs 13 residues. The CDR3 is CSAGGGAGQPQHF. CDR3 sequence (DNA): TGCAGCGCGGGAGGGGGCGCAGGGCAGCCCCAGCATTTT.

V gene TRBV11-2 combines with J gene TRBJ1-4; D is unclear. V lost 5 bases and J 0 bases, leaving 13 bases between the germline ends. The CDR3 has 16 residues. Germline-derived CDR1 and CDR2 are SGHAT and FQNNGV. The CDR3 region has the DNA TGTGCCAGCAGCCCCCAGATGAAGACAACTAATGAAAAACTGTTTTTT. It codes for CASSPQMKTTNEKLFF.

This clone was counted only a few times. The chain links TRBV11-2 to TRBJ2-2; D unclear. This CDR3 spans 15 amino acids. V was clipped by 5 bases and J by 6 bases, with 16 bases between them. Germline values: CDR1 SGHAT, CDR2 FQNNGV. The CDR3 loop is CASSPPDSLPGELFF. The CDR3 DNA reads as TGTGCCAGCAGCCCCCCTGACTCCCTTCCCGGGGAGCTGTTTTTT.

CDR3 coding DNA: TGTGCCAGCAAGAGGACTAGCGGTGTCGGGGAGCTGTTTTTT. It encodes CASKRTSGVGELFF. The chain is built from TRBV6-5 and TRBJ2-2, with 10 nucleotides matching TRBD2. Germline V gene sequence: CDR1 MNHEY, CDR2 SVGAGI. This CDR3 comprises 14 residues. The junction had 6 bases not matched to a gene; V was cut back by 7 bases and J by 7 bases.